The rows below give T cell receptor beta chains drawn from one sample of a study of OX40 agonist ivuxolimab in advanced cancers. Repertoires were generated with immunoSEQ multiplex PCR, while TCRdb's copy carries only in-frame clones and drops some. The table shows 80,000 to 95,000 clones, with over 75% occurring only once. The sample was CD4+ or CD8+ T cells sorted from blood, taken in a trial of the OX40 agonist ivuxolimab. The source of these receptors is an adult with an advanced solid tumor such as melanoma, head and neck, liver or kidney cancer. CDR3s include the opening cysteine and the closing phenylalanine or tryptophan. A D gene is named only where the DNA matches it firmly.

v_call	d_call	j_call	cdr3_aa
TRBV7-2	NA	TRBJ1-2	CASTFFSWAARNYGYTF
TRBV6-5	NA	TRBJ2-7	CASSYRGSSYEQYF
TRBV5-1	NA	TRBJ1-4	CASRGRANEKLFF
TRBV28	TRBD1	TRBJ1-5	CASSSRQGSVQPQHF
TRBV11-2	NA	TRBJ2-2	CASSLYPAGELFF
TRBV10-2	TRBD2	TRBJ2-7	CASSVSSGSLSYEQYF
TRBV18	TRBD2	TRBJ2-5	CASSQVAGGPLQETQYF
TRBV5-1	NA	TRBJ2-5	CASSQLYQETQYF
TRBV6-1	NA	TRBJ1-4	CASSEGGRVEKLFF
TRBV5-1	TRBD2	TRBJ2-3	CASSYRTSGSVTDTQYF
TRBV5-1	NA	TRBJ2-3	CASSSSGRQADTQYF
TRBV2	NA	TRBJ2-2	CASSETTTGELFF
TRBV5-1	NA	TRBJ1-1	CASSIGTEAFF
TRBV27	NA	TRBJ2-7	CASSSPRRGQGFPTRSYEQYF
TRBV5-1	TRBD2	TRBJ2-5	CASSGDYTSGTQTQYF
TRBV6-1	NA	TRBJ2-3	CASSEPGTTDTQYF
TRBV28	TRBD1	TRBJ1-4	CATKIGGEEKLFF
TRBV6-6	TRBD1	TRBJ1-5	CASSYSGGVGQPQHF
TRBV19	NA	TRBJ1-4	CASSRTGSQDEKLFF
TRBV7-2	TRBD1	TRBJ1-6	CASSLDRGNSPLHF
TRBV30	NA	TRBJ1-3	CAWGRAGPGNTIYF
TRBV11-2	NA	TRBJ2-5	CASSLVETQYF
TRBV21-1	NA	TRBJ1-5	CASSKGLGGQYSNQPQHF
TRBV11-2	TRBD1	TRBJ1-1	CASSPRQGVTSRAEAFF
TRBV11-3	NA	TRBJ2-7	CASSLRPGAGYEQYF
TRBV14	TRBD1	TRBJ1-1	CASTLTGESEAFF
TRBV11-2	NA	TRBJ2-3	CASSQSAVSDTQYF
TRBV19	TRBD1	TRBJ1-2	CASSPTGGRGHGYTF
TRBV6-6	TRBD2	TRBJ2-7	CASIAGSTYEQYF
TRBV19	NA	TRBJ2-3	CASMSTDTQYF
TRBV14	NA	TRBJ2-1	CASSQVLSNYNEQFF
TRBV2	NA	TRBJ1-4	CASRLQVELYNEKLFF
TRBV25-1	TRBD1	TRBJ2-5	CASTQGGLSETQYF
TRBV6-1	TRBD1	TRBJ1-5	CASSARDRGGNQPQHF
TRBV15	TRBD1	TRBJ2-1	CATSRDLNDRAPFF
TRBV6-1	TRBD1	TRBJ1-5	CASSRDSYSNQPQHF
TRBV5-5	NA	TRBJ1-3	CASSLVVTGAGGNTIYF
TRBV7-2	NA	TRBJ1-1	CASSLDSNTEAFF
TRBV19	NA	TRBJ1-2	CASSIGTANYGYTF
TRBV2	TRBD1	TRBJ1-2	CASTGDSYGYTF
TRBV6-1	NA	TRBJ1-6	CASSERPGLGPSSPLHF
TRBV7-9	NA	TRBJ1-2	CASSLSREGSYGYTF
TRBV7-2	TRBD2	TRBJ2-7	CASSSSGGASEQYF
TRBV6-5	NA	TRBJ2-7	CASSGLYEQYF
TRBV2	NA	TRBJ1-6	CASKRQSNSPLHF
TRBV18	NA	TRBJ1-6	CASSPGGYNSPLHF